The sequence of this T cell receptor (beta chain) was determined in a study of blood T cell repertoires in COVID-19. Study at large: Acute-phase and convalescent COVID-19 samples originated in the United States, Italy and Spain. T cells, B-cell-depleted T cells, or PBMCs supplied cDNA or gDNA.

In the source study's methods: Estimation of nucleated cell counts was performed using reference gene primer amplification. Here immunoSEQ multiplex PCR was the method, and the copy in TCRdb shows in-frame clones only, minus some. V, J and clone size reflect that table, while D and trimming were determined from the DNA. Of some 270,000 clones in the sample, approximately 85% were seen once. Germline assignment: CDR1 MNHEY and CDR2 SVGEGT. V lost 4 bases to trimming and J lost 1 base; unmatched junction nucleotides: 4. The CDR3 runs 15 residues. The receptor's source is an older woman with acute or convalescent COVID-19. The specimen was peripheral blood. J is TRBJ2-3 and V is TRBV6-2 or TRBV6-3; 8 nucleotides match TRBD2. CDR3 sequence reads: CASSSGGGRTDTQYF. The CDR3 DNA reads TGTGCCAGCAGTTCAGGCGGGGGGCGCACAGATACGCAGTATTTT.